The 30 T cell receptor beta chains presented below share a single source sample, sequenced in a study of blood T cells in healthy people across ages. It was with a sample-barcoded 5' primer and a J-beta primer mix that a second PCR of about 6 to 12 cycles was run. TCRdb recomputed calls from the 5' RACE reads with MiXCR, one row per CDR3 protein. The table lists under 2,000,000 distinct CDR3 sequences, less than 50% of them singletons, with 2% to 2.5% in the top ten. Sequenced sample: blood. The receptors derive from a woman between 40 and 55 years old in good health.

V and J are TRBV6-5 and TRBJ2-2, with a possible D match to TRBD1 (6 bases). Germline CDR1 and CDR2: MNHEY and SVGAGI. The CDR3 has 15 residues. The germline V and J ends were trimmed by 4 bases and 5 bases, with 14 bases remaining between them. The CDR3 DNA is TGTGCCAGCAGTTCCATCTCCAGGGGAACCGGGGAGCTGTTTTTT. Translating it yields CASSSISRGTGELFF.

Only one count was recorded for this clonotype. Written as DNA, the CDR3 is TGTGCCAGCAGCTTAATGGGACTGGGCACTGAAGCTTTCTTT. It specifies CASSLMGLGTEAFF. The rearrangement uses TRBV7-2 and TRBJ1-1, with D possibly being TRBD1 (5 bases). The ends were cut back, 2 bases at V and 4 bases at J, with 11 bases in the middle. From germline, CDR1 is SGHTA and CDR2 FQGNSA. The CDR3 is 14 amino acids.

This chain uses TRBV4-2 with TRBJ2-7; the match to TRBD2 covers 12 bases. Germline values: CDR1 LGHNA, CDR2 YNFKEQ. V lost 4 bases to trimming and J lost 3 bases; unmatched junction nucleotides: 7. The CDR3 has 16 residues. The CDR3: CASSRKRTSGDYEQYF. CDR3 DNA: TGTGCCAGCAGCCGAAAACGGACTAGCGGGGACTACGAGCAGTACTTC.

This chain connects TRBV27 to TRBJ2-5; 11 nucleotides align to TRBD1. J was trimmed by 5 bases and V by 2 bases; bases with no gene match: 13. CDR3 length: 18 residues. The germline V gene encodes CDR1 MNHEY and CDR2 SMNVEV (reference sequence). The chain's CDR3 is CASSLRGVDRGRSETQYF. CDR3 nucleotide sequence: TGTGCCAGCAGTTTACGGGGGGTGGACAGGGGGCGCTCGGAGACCCAGTACTTC.

This sequence joins TRBV5-1 and TRBJ2-7; 14 bases map to TRBD2. The CDR3 extends over 20 amino acids. With 0 bases clipped from V and 6 bases from J, the junction kept 17 bases outside the gene matches. The V gene's germline CDR1 is SGHRS and CDR2 YFSETQ. The DNA of the CDR3 is TGCGCCAGCAGCTTGGGTCCCGGGACTAGCGGGGGCCCAACACAAGGCGAGCAGTACTTC. Translated, it gives CASSLGPGTSGGPTQGEQYF.

This clonotype has more than one count but fewer than ten. The chain is built from TRBV20-1 and TRBJ2-5; D is possibly TRBD1 or TRBD2 (5 bases each). V lost 8 bases and J lost 5, with 24 bases in between. Germline values: CDR1 DFQATT, CDR2 SNEGSKA (reference sequence). The CDR3 contains 15 residues. This CDR3 is CSQKGTLGTGETQYF. CDR3 bases: TGCAGTCAAAAGGGAACTCTAGGGACGGGGGAGACCCAGTACTTC.

The rearrangement joins TRBV7-8 to TRBJ2-3; D possibly uses TRBD1 or TRBD2 (5 bases each). Trimming shortened V by 1 base and J by 2 bases, and 16 bases separated the two germline ends. Germline lookup yields CDR1 SGHVS and CDR2 FQNEAQ. This CDR3 is built from 17 residues. The CDR3 region has the DNA TGTGCCAGCAGCTTAGTGAATCGGGACGGAGACACAGATACGCAGTATTTT. Protein: CASSLVNRDGDTDTQYF.

The chain links TRBV20-1 to TRBJ2-3; TRBD1 or TRBD2 may be the D gene (5 bases each). There are 14 residues in the CDR3. V was clipped by 6 bases and J by 3 bases, with 16 bases between them. Germline assignment: CDR1 DFQATT and CDR2 SNEGSKA (reference sequence). In DNA, the CDR3 is TGCAGTGCCGCCCGAGGGACGGCAACAGATACGCAGTATTTT. Translating gives CSAARGTATDTQYF.

J is TRBJ1-2 and V is TRBV7-2; D ambiguous. CDR1 is SGHTA and CDR2 is FQGNSA in the germline V gene. V gave up 4 bases and J gave up 1 base, with 16 bases separating them. CDR3 length: 16 residues. CDR3 sequence: CASSSADTGGNYGYTF. The CDR3 bases are TGTGCCAGCAGCTCGGCCGACACCGGAGGTAACTATGGCTACACCTTC. Full variable domain (outside the CDR3, taken from reference TRBV7-2 and TRBJ1-2): GAGVSQSPSNKVTEKGKDVELRCDPISGHTALYWYRQSLGQGLEFLIYFQGNSAPDKSGLPSDRFSAERTGGSVSTLTIQRTQQEDSAVYLCASSSADTGGNYGYTFGSGTRLTVV.

This clonotype was recorded only once. This chain links TRBV15 with TRBJ2-3, with D perhaps TRBD1 (5 bases). Deletions cut 1 base from V and 3 bases from J, with 11 bases between. This CDR3 spans 15 amino acids. CDR1 and CDR2 (germline): LNHNV, YYDKDF (reference sequence). CDR3 sequence reads: CATSRGGHSTDTQYF. CDR3 nucleotides: TGTGCCACCAGCAGAGGGGGCCACTCTACAGATACGCAGTATTTT.

This clonotype has more than one count but fewer than ten. The chain recombines TRBV7-2 with TRBJ1-2; D gene unclear. Germline CDR1 and CDR2: SGHTA and FQGNSA. The CDR3 contains 11 residues. V was shortened by 5 bases and J by 4 bases, with 5 bases between the two germline ends. The CDR3 reads CASSPIYGYTF. In DNA, the CDR3 is TGTGCCAGCAGCCCAATCTATGGCTACACCTTC. Supplemented by reference TRBV7-2 and TRBJ1-2, the full variable domain reads GAGVSQSPSNKVTEKGKDVELRCDPISGHTALYWYRQSLGQGLEFLIYFQGNSAPDKSGLPSDRFSAERTGGSVSTLTIQRTQQEDSAVYLCASSPIYGYTFGSGTRLTVV.

The V call is TRBV7-2, the J call TRBJ2-3; 15 nucleotides align to TRBD2. The CDR3 is 16 amino acids. The germline gives CDR1 SGHTA, CDR2 FQGNSA. V trimming: 5 bases; J trimming: 7 bases; junction bases outside the gene matches: 7. The DNA of the CDR3 is TGTGCCAGCAGCGGACTAGCGGGGGGGTCGGCCCATACGCAGTATTTT. Protein sequence: CASSGLAGGSAHTQYF.

The gene calls are TRBV27 and TRBJ1-2; weak D call: TRBD1 (6 bases). Germline loops: CDR1 MNHEY, CDR2 SMNVEV (reference sequence). CDR3 size: 15 residues. V lost 3 bases to trimming and J lost 0 bases, with 11 bases between them. This CDR3 reads CASSFADRPNYGYTF. The DNA of the CDR3 is TGTGCCAGCAGTTTCGCCGACAGGCCTAACTATGGCTACACCTTC.

The CDR3 is CASSLESGDNSPLHF. CDR3 sequence (DNA): TGTGCCAGCAGCTTAGAGTCCGGGGATAATTCACCCCTCCACTTT. The rearrangement joins TRBV7-2 to TRBJ1-6; D is ambiguous. CDR1 and CDR2 (germline): SGHTA, FQGNSA. The CDR3 runs 15 residues. Trimming pared 1 base from V and 5 bases from J, leaving 9 bases between.

This clonotype came up once. The rearrangement links TRBV3-1 to TRBJ2-1; 10 nucleotides align to TRBD2. Per the germline V gene, CDR1 is LGHDT and CDR2 is YNNKEL (reference sequence). The CDR3 loop spans 17 amino acids. Trimming at V came to 4 bases and at J to 5 bases, leaving 11 bases not matched to a gene. CDR3 region: CASSRTNLAGANNEQFF. CDR3 sequence (DNA): TGTGCCAGCAGCCGGACGAACCTAGCGGGGGCTAACAATGAGCAGTTCTTC.

This clonotype has a single count. V and J are TRBV6-2 or TRBV6-3 and TRBJ2-5; TRBD2 is a possible D gene (6 bases). The CDR3 consists of 15 residues. The germline CDR1 and CDR2 sequences are MNHEY and SVGEGT. Trimming pared 2 bases from V and 3 bases from J, leaving 13 bases between. The CDR3 coding sequence is TGTGCCAGCAGTTACCTAGGAGGGCCTAAAGAGACCCAGTACTTC. It translates to CASSYLGGPKETQYF.

J is TRBJ2-3 and V is TRBV5-1; TRBD2 matches at 10 bases. CDR3 length: 14 amino acids. With 5 bases clipped from V and 6 bases from J, the junction kept 6 bases outside the gene matches. The germline V gene has CDR1 SGHRS and CDR2 YFSETQ. The CDR3 loop is CASRPSGGSDTQYF. CDR3 DNA sequence: TGCGCCAGCAGACCTAGCGGGGGTTCCGATACGCAGTATTTT.

As concerns this clonotype: At one end the junction does not follow the germline gene, possibly because of a read error. This sequence joins TRBV5-1 and TRBJ2-5, with D tentatively TRBD1 (5 bases). Gene TRBJ2-7 matches the end of the DNA better, so the J call may be wrong. The CDR3 is 14 residues long. Germline CDR1 and CDR2: SGHRS and YFSETQ. CDR3 in DNA: TGCGCCCGCAGCTTGCGGTACACAGGATACGAGCAGTACTTC. Protein product: CARSLRYTGYEQYF.

V usage is TRBV12-3 or TRBV12-4 and J usage is TRBJ1-5; TRBD1 is a possible D gene (5 bases). CDR3 size: 15 residues. V was shortened by 5 bases and J by 6 bases, with 17 bases between the two germline ends. CDR3 sequence: CASSRTGRAGQPQHF. The CDR3 DNA follows: TGTGCCAGCAGTCGAACCGGCAGGGCTGGTCAGCCCCAGCATTTT.

This CDR3 reads CASSSAAAATYEQYF. In DNA form, the CDR3 reads TGTGCCAGCAGCTCCGCCGCAGCAGCGACCTACGAGCAGTACTTC. The rearrangement uses TRBV7-2 and TRBJ2-7; D unclear. V shed 4 bases and J shed 2 bases, with 15 bases lying between them. Germline V gene sequence: CDR1 SGHTA, CDR2 FQGNSA. The CDR3 contains 15 residues.

J is TRBJ2-1 and V is TRBV20-1; no clear D. The ends were cut back, 2 bases at V and 3 bases at J, with 11 bases in the middle. From germline, CDR1 is DFQATT and CDR2 SNEGSKA (reference sequence). CDR3 size: 14 residues. The CDR3 spells CSARSPAHYNEQFF. The CDR3, as DNA: TGCAGTGCTAGATCTCCCGCGCACTACAATGAGCAGTTCTTC.

About this clonotype: Its ends do not fully match the called genes, so a read error is possible. The rearrangement joins TRBV7-2 to TRBJ2-1; possibly TRBD1 or TRBD2 for D (5 bases each). The CDR3 runs to 13 residues. Germline-derived CDR1 and CDR2 are SGHTA and FQGNSA. The CDR3 region is CACSFRGSHEQFF. CDR3 DNA: TGTGCCTGCAGCTTTCGGGGCTCCCATGAGCAGTTCTTC.

The chain joins TRBV7-2 to TRBJ1-5, with TRBD1 identical over 7 bases. Germline V gene lookup returns CDR1 SGHTA and CDR2 FQGNSA. The CDR3 runs 15 residues. V was pared by 5 bases and J by 1 base, with 5 bases of the junction left unmatched. The CDR3 spells CASSQEQGSNQPQHF. Written as DNA, the CDR3 is TGTGCCAGCAGCCAGGAACAGGGGAGCAATCAGCCCCAGCATTTT.

This chain joins TRBV4-3 and TRBJ2-7; 11 bases map to TRBD2. The germline V gene has CDR1 LGHNA and CDR2 YSLEER. V lost 3 bases, J lost 1 base, and 2 bases stayed unmatched. This CDR3 is 15 amino acids long. The CDR3 bases are TGCGCCAGCAGCCAGACTAGCGGGGCGTCCTACGAGCAGTACTTC. Encoded protein: CASSQTSGASYEQYF.

V and J are TRBV7-2 and TRBJ2-1; no reliable D call. Germline-derived CDR1 and CDR2 are SGHTA and FQGNSA. The CDR3 loop spans 15 amino acids. V was pared by 6 bases and J by 3 bases, with 15 bases between. For the CDR3, the DNA is TGTGCCAGCAGTTCGGCTCCTACTGTCTACAATGAGCAGTTCTTC. The encoded protein is CASSSAPTVYNEQFF.

The chain joins TRBV28 to TRBJ2-1; D may be TRBD1 (7 bases). V lost 4 bases, J lost 7 bases, and 17 bases lay in between. The CDR3 loop spans 15 amino acids. CDR1 and CDR2 from the germline V gene are MDHEN and SYDVKM. In DNA, the CDR3 is TGTGCCAGCAGTTCCCCGGGACAGACTAGAAATGAGCAGTTCTTC. Its translation is CASSSPGQTRNEQFF. Filled out from reference TRBV28 and TRBJ2-1, the complete variable domain reads DVKVTQSSRYLVKRTGEKVFLECVQDMDHENMFWYRQDPGLGLRLIYFSYDVKMKEKGDIPEGYSVSREKKERFSLILESASTNQTSMYLCASSSPGQTRNEQFFGPGTRLTVL.

In its sample, this clonotype was seen a few times. The CDR3 spells CASSPTGVWEQFF. CDR3 nucleotides: TGTGCCAGCAGTCCCACAGGGGTATGGGAGCAGTTCTTC. J is TRBJ2-1 and V is TRBV6-2 or TRBV6-3; 7 bases align to TRBD1. With 5 bases clipped from V and 10 bases from J, the junction kept 8 bases outside the gene matches. Germline V lookup: CDR1 MNHEY, CDR2 SVGEGT. There are 13 residues in the CDR3.

The chain joins TRBV6-2 or TRBV6-3 to TRBJ2-1; tentative D call: TRBD2 (5 bases). The V and J ends lost 0 bases and 7 bases respectively, with 13 bases between them. The germline CDR1 and CDR2 sequences are MNHEY and SVGEGT. The CDR3 loop spans 15 amino acids. This chain's CDR3 is CASSYSIGVRNEQFF. The CDR3 bases are TGTGCCAGCAGTTACTCGATCGGGGTCCGGAATGAGCAGTTCTTC.

The chain combines TRBV7-9 with TRBJ2-7, with 9 bases identical to TRBD1. The CDR3 extends over 16 amino acids. V lost 2 bases and J lost 1; bases outside the gene matches: 6. CDR1 and CDR2 (germline): SEHNR, FQNEAQ (reference sequence). The CDR3 DNA reads TGTGCCAGCAGCTTAACTGCCGGGACAGGGTCCTACGAGCAGTACTTC. This encodes CASSLTAGTGSYEQYF.

The CDR3 DNA reads as TGTGCCAGCATTGGACTTCGGGAGGGCTACACCTTC. Amino acid sequence: CASIGLREGYTF. The chain links TRBV12-3 or TRBV12-4 to TRBJ1-2; unclear D gene. Trimming removed 7 bases from V and 8 bases from J, with 14 bases in between. The CDR3 length is 12 residues.